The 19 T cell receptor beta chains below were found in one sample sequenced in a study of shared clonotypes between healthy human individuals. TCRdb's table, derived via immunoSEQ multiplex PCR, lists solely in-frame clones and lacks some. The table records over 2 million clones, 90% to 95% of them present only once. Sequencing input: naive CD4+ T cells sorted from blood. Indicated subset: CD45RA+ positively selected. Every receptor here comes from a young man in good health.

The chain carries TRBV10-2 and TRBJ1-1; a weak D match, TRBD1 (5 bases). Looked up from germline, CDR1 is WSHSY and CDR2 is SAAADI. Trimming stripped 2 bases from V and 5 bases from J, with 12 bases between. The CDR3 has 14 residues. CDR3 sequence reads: CASSERSRATEAFF. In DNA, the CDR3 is TGCGCCAGCAGTGAGAGGTCCAGGGCTACTGAAGCTTTCTTT.

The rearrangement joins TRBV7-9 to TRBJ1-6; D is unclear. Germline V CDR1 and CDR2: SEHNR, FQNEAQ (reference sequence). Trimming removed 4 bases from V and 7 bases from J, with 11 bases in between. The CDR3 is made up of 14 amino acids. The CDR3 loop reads CASSSDQKNSPLHF. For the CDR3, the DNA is TGTGCCAGCAGCTCGGACCAAAAGAATTCACCCCTCCACTTT.

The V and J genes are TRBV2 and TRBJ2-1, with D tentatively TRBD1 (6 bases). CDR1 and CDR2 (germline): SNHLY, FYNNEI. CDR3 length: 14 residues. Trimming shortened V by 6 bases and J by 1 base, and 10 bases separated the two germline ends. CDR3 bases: TGTGCCAGCAGATCACAGGGATCCTACAATGAGCAGTTCTTC. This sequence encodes CASRSQGSYNEQFF. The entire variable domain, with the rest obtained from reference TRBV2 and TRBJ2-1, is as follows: EPEVTQTPSHQVTQMGQEVILRCVPISNHLYFYWYRQILGQKVEFLVSFYNNEISEKSEIFDDQFSVERPDGSNFTLKIRSTKLEDSAMYFCASRSQGSYNEQFFGPGTRLTVL.

As DNA, the CDR3 is TGTGCCAGCACGGGGACTAGCGGAGGATACGAGCAGTACTTC. Its protein product is CASTGTSGGYEQYF. The chain carries TRBV6-5 and TRBJ2-7; 11 bases are a match to TRBD2. CDR1 and CDR2 from the germline V gene are MNHEY and SVGAGI. The CDR3 runs 14 residues. With V trimmed by 7 bases and J by 4 bases, 6 bases remained unmatched.

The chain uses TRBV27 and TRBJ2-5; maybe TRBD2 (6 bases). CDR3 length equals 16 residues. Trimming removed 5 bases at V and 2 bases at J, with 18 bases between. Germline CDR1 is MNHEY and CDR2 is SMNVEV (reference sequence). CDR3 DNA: TGTGCCAGCAGTCCCCCGGGAAGCGGGTTACAAGAGACCCAGTACTTC. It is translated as CASSPPGSGLQETQYF.

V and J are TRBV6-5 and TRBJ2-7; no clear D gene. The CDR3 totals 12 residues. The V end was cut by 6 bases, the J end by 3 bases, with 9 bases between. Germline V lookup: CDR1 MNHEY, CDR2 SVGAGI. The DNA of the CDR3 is TGTGCCAGCAGCGATCTGAGCTACGAGCAGTACTTC. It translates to CASSDLSYEQYF.

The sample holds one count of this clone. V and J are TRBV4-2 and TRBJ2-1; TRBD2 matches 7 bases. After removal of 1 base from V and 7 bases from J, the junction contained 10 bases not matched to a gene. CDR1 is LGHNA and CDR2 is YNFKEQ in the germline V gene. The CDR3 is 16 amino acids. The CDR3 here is CASSQAGGGWKNEQFF. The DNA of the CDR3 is TGTGCCAGCAGCCAAGCTGGCGGGGGTTGGAAGAATGAGCAGTTCTTC.

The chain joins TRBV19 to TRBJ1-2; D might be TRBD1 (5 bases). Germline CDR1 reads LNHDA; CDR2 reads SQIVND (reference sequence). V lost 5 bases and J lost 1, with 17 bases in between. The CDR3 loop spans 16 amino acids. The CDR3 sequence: CASSPVRRAINYGYTF. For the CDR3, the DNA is TGTGCCAGTAGTCCTGTCCGCAGGGCTATTAACTATGGCTACACCTTC.

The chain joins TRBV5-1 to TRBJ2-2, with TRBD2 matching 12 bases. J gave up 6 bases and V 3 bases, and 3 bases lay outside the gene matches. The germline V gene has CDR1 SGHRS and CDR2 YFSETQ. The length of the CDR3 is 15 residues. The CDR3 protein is CASSWGTSGPGELFF. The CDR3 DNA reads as TGCGCCAGCAGCTGGGGGACTAGCGGGCCCGGGGAGCTGTTTTTT.

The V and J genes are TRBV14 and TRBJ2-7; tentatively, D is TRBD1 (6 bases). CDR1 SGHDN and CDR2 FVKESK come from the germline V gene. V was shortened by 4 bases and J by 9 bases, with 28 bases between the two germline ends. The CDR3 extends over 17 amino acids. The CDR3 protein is CASSLFSTGTNNPPQYF. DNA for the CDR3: TGTGCCAGCAGCCTATTCAGCACCGGGACAAATAACCCCCCGCAGTACTTC.

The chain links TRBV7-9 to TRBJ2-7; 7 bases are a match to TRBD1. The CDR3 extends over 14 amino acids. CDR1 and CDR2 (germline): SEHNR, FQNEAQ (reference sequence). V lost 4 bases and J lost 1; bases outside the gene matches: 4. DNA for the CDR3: TGTGCCAGCAGCTCGACAGGGCGGTCCTACGAGCAGTACTTC. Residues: CASSSTGRSYEQYF.

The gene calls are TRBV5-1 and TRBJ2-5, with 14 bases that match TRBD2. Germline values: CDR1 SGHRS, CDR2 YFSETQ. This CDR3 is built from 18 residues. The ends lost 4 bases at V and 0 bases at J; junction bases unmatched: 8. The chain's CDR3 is CASSLGTSGSGYQETQYF. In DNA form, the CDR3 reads TGCGCCAGCAGCCTAGGGACTAGCGGGAGCGGGTACCAAGAGACCCAGTACTTC.

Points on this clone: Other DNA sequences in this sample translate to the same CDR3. CDR3 in amino acids: CASSRGAYEQYF. CDR3 in DNA: TGTGCCAGCAGTCGGGGGGCCTACGAGCAGTACTTC. V and J are TRBV6-5 and TRBJ2-7, with 7 bases lining up with TRBD2. Germline V CDR1 and CDR2: MNHEY, SVGAGI. The trim removed 5 bases at V and 2 bases at J, leaving 0 bases unmatched. The CDR3 is made up of 12 amino acids.

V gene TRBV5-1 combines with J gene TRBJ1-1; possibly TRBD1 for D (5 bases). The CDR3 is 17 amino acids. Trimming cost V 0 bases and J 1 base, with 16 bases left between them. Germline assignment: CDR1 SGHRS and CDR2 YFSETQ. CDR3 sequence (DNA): TGCGCCAGCAGCTTGGGCTTCCGGGGGGAGCGGAACACTGAAGCTTTCTTT. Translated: CASSLGFRGERNTEAFF. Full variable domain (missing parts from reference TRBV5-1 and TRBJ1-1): KAGVTQTPRYLIKTRGQQVTLSCSPISGHRSVSWYQQTPGQGLQFLFEYFSETQRNKGNFPGRFSGRQFSNSRSEMNVSTLELGDSALYLCASSLGFRGERNTEAFFGQGTRLTVV.

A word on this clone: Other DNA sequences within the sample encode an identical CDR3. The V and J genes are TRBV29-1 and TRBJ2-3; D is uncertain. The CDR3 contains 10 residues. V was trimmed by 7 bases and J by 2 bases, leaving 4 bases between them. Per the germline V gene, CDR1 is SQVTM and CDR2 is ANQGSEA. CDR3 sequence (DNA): TGCAGCGCCTTCACAGATACGCAGTATTTT. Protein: CSAFTDTQYF.

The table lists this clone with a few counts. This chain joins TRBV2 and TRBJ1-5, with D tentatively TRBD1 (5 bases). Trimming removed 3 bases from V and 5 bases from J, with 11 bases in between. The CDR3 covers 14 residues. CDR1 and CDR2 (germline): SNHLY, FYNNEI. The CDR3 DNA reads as TGTGCCAGCAGTGAGATGACAGATCATCAGCCCCAGCATTTT. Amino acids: CASSEMTDHQPQHF.

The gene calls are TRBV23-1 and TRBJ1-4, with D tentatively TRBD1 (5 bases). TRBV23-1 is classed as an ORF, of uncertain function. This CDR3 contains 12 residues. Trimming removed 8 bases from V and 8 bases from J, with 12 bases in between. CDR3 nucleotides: TGCGCCAGCGGCCGGGACCTCGAAAAACTGTTTTTT. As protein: CASGRDLEKLFF.

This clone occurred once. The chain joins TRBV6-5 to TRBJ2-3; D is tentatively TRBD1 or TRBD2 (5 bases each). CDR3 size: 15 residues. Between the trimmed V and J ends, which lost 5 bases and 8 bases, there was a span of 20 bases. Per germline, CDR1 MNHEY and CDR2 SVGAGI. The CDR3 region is CASSPEGDLRGTQYF. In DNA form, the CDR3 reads TGTGCCAGCAGTCCCGAGGGCGACCTGAGGGGTACGCAGTATTTT.

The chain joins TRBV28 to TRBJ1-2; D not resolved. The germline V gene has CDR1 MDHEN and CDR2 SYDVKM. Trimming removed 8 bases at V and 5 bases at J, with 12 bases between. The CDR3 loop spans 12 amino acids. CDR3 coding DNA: TGTGCCAGCGGGCAGTTTGGGTATGGCTACACCTTC. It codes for CASGQFGYGYTF.